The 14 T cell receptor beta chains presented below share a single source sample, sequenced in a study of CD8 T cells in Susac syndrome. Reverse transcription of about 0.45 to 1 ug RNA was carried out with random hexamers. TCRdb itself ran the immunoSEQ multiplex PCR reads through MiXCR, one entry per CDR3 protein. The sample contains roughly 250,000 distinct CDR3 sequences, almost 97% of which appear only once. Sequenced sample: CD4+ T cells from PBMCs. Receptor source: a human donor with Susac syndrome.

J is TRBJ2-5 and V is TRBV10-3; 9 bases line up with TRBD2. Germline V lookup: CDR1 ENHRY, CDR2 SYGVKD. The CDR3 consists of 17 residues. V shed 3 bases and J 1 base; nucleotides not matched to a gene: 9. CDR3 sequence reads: CAISDPGTSPFQETQYF. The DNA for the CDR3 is TGTGCCATCAGTGACCCCGGGACTAGCCCTTTCCAAGAGACCCAGTACTTC.

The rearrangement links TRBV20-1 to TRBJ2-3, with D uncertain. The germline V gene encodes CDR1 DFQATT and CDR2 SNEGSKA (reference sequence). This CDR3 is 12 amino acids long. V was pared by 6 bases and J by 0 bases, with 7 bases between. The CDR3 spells CSAPESTDTQYF. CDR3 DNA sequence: TGCAGTGCCCCAGAGAGCACAGATACGCAGTATTTT.

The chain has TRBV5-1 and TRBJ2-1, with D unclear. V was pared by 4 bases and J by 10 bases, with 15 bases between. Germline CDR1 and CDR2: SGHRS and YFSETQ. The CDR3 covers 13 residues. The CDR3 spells CASSPNSEREQFF. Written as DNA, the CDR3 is TGCGCCAGCAGCCCGAACTCCGAGAGAGAGCAGTTCTTC.

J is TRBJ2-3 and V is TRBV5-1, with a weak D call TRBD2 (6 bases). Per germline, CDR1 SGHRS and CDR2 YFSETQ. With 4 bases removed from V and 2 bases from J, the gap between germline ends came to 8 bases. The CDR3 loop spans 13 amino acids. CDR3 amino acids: CASSGLPTDTQYF. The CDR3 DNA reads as TGCGCCAGCAGCGGACTACCCACAGATACGCAGTATTTT.

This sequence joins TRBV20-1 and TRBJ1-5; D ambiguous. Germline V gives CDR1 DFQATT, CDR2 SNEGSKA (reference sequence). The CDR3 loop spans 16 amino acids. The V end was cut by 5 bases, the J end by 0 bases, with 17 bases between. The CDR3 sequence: CSAQDGILLSNQPQHF. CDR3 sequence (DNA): TGCAGTGCTCAGGACGGGATTCTCCTTAGCAATCAGCCCCAGCATTTT.

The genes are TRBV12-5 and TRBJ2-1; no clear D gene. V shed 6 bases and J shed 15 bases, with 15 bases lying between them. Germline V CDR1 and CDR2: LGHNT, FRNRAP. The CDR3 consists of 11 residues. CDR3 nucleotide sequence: TGTGCTAGTGGGCGGACCATATCCTGGTTCTTC. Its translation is CASGRTISWFF.

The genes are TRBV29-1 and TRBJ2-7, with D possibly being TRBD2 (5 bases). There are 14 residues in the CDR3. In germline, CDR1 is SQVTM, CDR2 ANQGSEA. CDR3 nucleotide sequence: TGCGCGACCAAACTTGAATCGGGATTCAGCGAGCAGTACTTC. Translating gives CATKLESGFSEQYF.

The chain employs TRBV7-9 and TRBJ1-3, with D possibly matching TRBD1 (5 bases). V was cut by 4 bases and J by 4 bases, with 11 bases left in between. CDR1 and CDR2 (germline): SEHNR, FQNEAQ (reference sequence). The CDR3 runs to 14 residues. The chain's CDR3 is CASSSGNPGNTIYF. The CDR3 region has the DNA TGTGCCAGCAGCTCAGGGAACCCCGGAAACACCATATATTTT.

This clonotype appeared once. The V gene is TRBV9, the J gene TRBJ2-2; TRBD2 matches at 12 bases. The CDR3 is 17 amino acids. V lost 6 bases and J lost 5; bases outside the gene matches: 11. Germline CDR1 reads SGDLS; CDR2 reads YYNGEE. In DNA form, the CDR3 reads TGTGCCAGCACCGCGACTAGCGGGAGTGCATTAACCGGGGAGCTGTTTTTT. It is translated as CASTATSGSALTGELFF.

The CDR3 nucleotides are TGCAGTGCTAGACGACCAGGGGGAGCGTACCAAGAGACCCAGTACTTC. It encodes CSARRPGGAYQETQYF. The chain is built from TRBV20-1 and TRBJ2-5, with TRBD1 identical over 7 bases. The CDR3 is made up of 16 amino acids. V dropped 2 bases and J dropped 0; count of bases not matched to a gene: 9. Germline V CDR1 and CDR2: DFQATT, SNEGSKA (reference sequence).

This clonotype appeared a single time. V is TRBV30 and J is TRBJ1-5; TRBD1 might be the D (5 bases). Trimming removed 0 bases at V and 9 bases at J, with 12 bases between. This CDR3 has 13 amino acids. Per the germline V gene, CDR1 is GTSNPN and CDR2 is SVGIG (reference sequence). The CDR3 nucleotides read TGTGCCTGGAGTGTGAGTCCCGGGGGGCCCCAGCATTTT. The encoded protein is CAWSVSPGGPQHF. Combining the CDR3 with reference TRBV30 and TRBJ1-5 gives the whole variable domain SQTIHQWPATLVQPVGSPLSLECTVEGTSNPNLYWYRQAAGRGLQLLFYSVGIGQISSEVPQNLSASRPQDRQFILSSKKLLLSDSGFYLCAWSVSPGGPQHFGDGTRLSIL.

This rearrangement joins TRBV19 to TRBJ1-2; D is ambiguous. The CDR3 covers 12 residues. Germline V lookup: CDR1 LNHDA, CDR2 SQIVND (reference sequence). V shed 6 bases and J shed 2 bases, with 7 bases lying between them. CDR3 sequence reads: CASRRKNYGYTF. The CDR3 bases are TGTGCCAGTAGACGGAAGAACTATGGCTACACCTTC.

CDR3 amino acids: CASTLRGRLDPYEQYF. The DNA of the CDR3 is TGTGCCAGCACCCTCCGGGGAAGACTGGACCCCTACGAGCAGTACTTC. The rearrangement joins TRBV12-3 or TRBV12-4 to TRBJ2-7; D is perhaps TRBD2 (5 bases). Trimming pared 7 bases from V and 2 bases from J, leaving 21 bases between. CDR3 size: 16 residues.

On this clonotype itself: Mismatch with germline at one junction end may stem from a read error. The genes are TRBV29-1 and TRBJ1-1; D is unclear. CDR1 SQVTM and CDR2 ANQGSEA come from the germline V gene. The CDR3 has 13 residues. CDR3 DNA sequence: TGCAACGTTGAATGGGTTGCTGATTGGAGAGCTTTCTTT. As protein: CNVEWVADWRAFF.